The clone carrying this T cell receptor (beta chain) came up a few times. The antigen remains unidentified. Of the isolated RNA, all was reverse transcribed, and so the sequenced material was expressed TCRB transcripts. TCRdb keeps only in-frame clones here, not all; method: immunoSEQ multiplex PCR. The data hold a few hundred thousand clones, with over 8.5% observed a single time. CD4+ naive, central memory, regulatory and stem cell-like memory cells were sorted via CD45RO/CCR7/CD25/CD127/CD95/CD27. The CDR3 is 16 amino acids. J gave up 6 bases and V 2 bases, and 12 bases lay outside the gene matches. Germline assignment: CDR1 SEHNR and CDR2 FQNEAQ (reference sequence). This specimen belongs to a study of beta chain features in type 1 diabetes. On the study more broadly: All samples yielded some 100,000,000 examined sorted cells.

Study-wide points: Type 1 diabetes patients had fewer VDJ junction insertions and more deletions. Across all four CD4+ subsets, people with type 1 diabetes showed modestly shorter TCRB CDR3s.

The V call is TRBV7-9, the J call TRBJ2-7; 8 bases align to TRBD1. The receptor was derived from a man younger than 45 with type 1 diabetes. The sequencing sample was made of central memory CD4+ T cells from blood. In DNA, the CDR3 is TGTGCCAGCAGCTTAAGTGTAGGGACAGGCGAGGGCGAGCAGTACTTC. It encodes CASSLSVGTGEGEQYF. Full variable domain (missing parts from reference TRBV7-9 and TRBJ2-7): DTGVSQNPRHKITKRGQNVTFRCDPISEHNRLYWYRQTLGQGPEFLTYFQNEAQLEKSRLLSDRFSAERPKGSFSTLEIQRTEQGDSAMYLCASSLSVGTGEGEQYFGPGTRLTVT.